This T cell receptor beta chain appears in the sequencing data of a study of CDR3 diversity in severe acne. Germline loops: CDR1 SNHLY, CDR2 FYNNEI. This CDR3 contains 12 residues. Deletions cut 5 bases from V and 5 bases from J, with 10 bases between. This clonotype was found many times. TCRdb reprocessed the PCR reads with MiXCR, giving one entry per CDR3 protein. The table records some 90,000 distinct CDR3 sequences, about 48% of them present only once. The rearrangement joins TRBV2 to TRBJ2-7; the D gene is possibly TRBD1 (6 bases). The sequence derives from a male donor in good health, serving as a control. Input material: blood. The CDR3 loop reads CASSWTVHEQYF. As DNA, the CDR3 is TGTGCCAGCAGTTGGACAGTCCACGAGCAGTACTTC.